These T cell receptor beta chains were read from a single sample in a study of T cell repertoires in cytomegalovirus infection. TCRdb called the reads again in MiXCR, with one record for every CDR3 protein. Of some 97,000 distinct CDR3 sequences in the sample, under 25% were seen once. The sample comprised CD8+ T cells from PBMCs. All receptors come from a human donor in good health (CMV status not recorded). Some clones in this sample may be carry-over from other donors' samples. Both conserved end residues are part of each CDR3. A D gene is named only where the DNA matches it firmly. Expanded clones are given a class, and other clones once, few, many or no size at all.

>many|TRBV7-3|TRBJ2-2|TRBD1
TGTGCCAGCAGCTCATGGACAGGATCCACCGGGGAGCTGTTTTTT
CASSSWTGSTGELFF
>.|TRBV29-1|TRBJ1-2|.
TGCAGCGTCCGCCTCCGGGGGAGTAATGGCTACACCTTC
CSVRLRGSNGYTF
>.|TRBV12-3/TRBV12-4|TRBJ2-3|.
TGTGCCTGCAGTTTGAGCACAGATACGCAGTATTTT
CACSLSTDTQYF
>many|TRBV11-2|TRBJ2-3|.
TGTGCCAGCACCCCCCCCGGATCTCGACCCACAGATACGCAGTATTTT
CASTPPGSRPTDTQYF
>few|TRBV6-2/TRBV6-3|TRBJ1-2|.
TGTGCCAGCAGTTACCAGTTGAGACAGGCGTATGGCTACACCTTC
CASSYQLRQAYGYTF
>few|TRBV28|TRBJ1-2|.
TGTGCCAGCAGTTACTCCCGAGGACAGAAAGGGCTCCTGAACTATGGCTACACCTTC
CASSYSRGQKGLLNYGYTF
>.|TRBV20-1|TRBJ2-7|.
TGCAGTGTCCGGTCGTACAAATCCTCCTACGAGCAGTACTTC
CSVRSYKSSYEQYF
>few|TRBV6-2/TRBV6-3|TRBJ1-2|TRBD1
TGTGCCAGCAGCCCACGGGACAGGGTCTATGGCTACACCTTC
CASSPRDRVYGYTF
>few|TRBV4-1|TRBJ2-2|TRBD2
TGCGCCAGCAGCCAAATGGGCGGGAGGGCCGACACCGGGGAGCTGTTTTTT
CASSQMGGRADTGELFF
>.|TRBV13|TRBJ2-7|.
TGTGCCAGCAGCCGAGCGGGCGAATCCTACGAGCAGTACTTC
CASSRAGESYEQYF
>.|TRBV5-5|TRBJ2-7|TRBD2
TGTGCCACTACGCGGGGGGAAGGCTACTACGAGCAGTACTTC
CATTRGEGYYEQYF
>.|TRBV27|TRBJ1-2|.
TGTGCCAGCAGAACCTTGGCGAATAACTATGGCTACACCTTC
CASRTLANNYGYTF
>.|TRBV7-6|TRBJ2-7|.
TGTGCCACCGGCGGAGTTCCCTACGAGCAGTACTTC
CATGGVPYEQYF
>.|TRBV20-1|TRBJ1-2|.
TGCAGTGCTAGAGATCCAGAAGCCTATGGCTACACCTTC
CSARDPEAYGYTF
>.|TRBV14|TRBJ1-2|TRBD1
TGTGCCAGCAGCCAAGACCCAGGGGGCCTTGAACCCCCTAACTATGGCTACACCTTC
CASSQDPGGLEPPNYGYTF
>many|TRBV7-9|TRBJ1-4|.
TGTGCCAGCAGCCCCAGGACAGTTTTGAAACTGTTTTTT
CASSPRTVLKLFF
>few|TRBV6-2/TRBV6-3|TRBJ1-1|.
TGTGCCAGCAGTTTTCTCGACGGGAACACTGAAGCTTTCTTT
CASSFLDGNTEAFF
>many|TRBV12-3/TRBV12-4|TRBJ1-1|.
TGTGCCAGCAGTTTAGCTTTCAGGGGACGGAACACTGAAGCTTTCTTT
CASSLAFRGRNTEAFF
>.|TRBV28|TRBJ2-1|.
TGTGCCAGCAGTTTAAAGTTATACAATGAGCAGTTCTTC
CASSLKLYNEQFF
>.|TRBV7-9|TRBJ2-3|TRBD2
TGTGCCAGCAGAGATCCTAGCGGGAGGGCAGATACGCAGTATTTT
CASRDPSGRADTQYF
>once|TRBV20-1|TRBJ2-5|TRBD1
TGCAGTGCTACCTTCCGGGACAGGGCAGAGACCCAGTACTTC
CSATFRDRAETQYF
>many|TRBV7-2|TRBJ2-1|.
TGTGCCAGCAGCGACCGGTACAATGAGCAGTTCTTC
CASSDRYNEQFF
>few|TRBV6-2/TRBV6-3|TRBJ1-5|TRBD1
TGTGCCAGCAGAGGGACAGGGACAAATCAGCCCCAGCATTTT
CASRGTGTNQPQHF
>.|TRBV6-8|TRBJ1-5|.
TGTGCCAGCAGTTACTCCCAGGTCAATCAGCCCCAGCATTTT
CASSYSQVNQPQHF
>.|TRBV28|TRBJ2-3|.
TGTGCCAGCAGTTTATCAGGTCTAGCAGGCACAGATACGCAGTATTTT
CASSLSGLAGTDTQYF
>many|TRBV12-3/TRBV12-4|TRBJ1-5|TRBD1
TGTGCCAGCAAAGGCGGGACAGCTAACAATCAGCCCCAGCATTTT
CASKGGTANNQPQHF
>many|TRBV11-2|TRBJ2-1|.
TGTGCCAGCAGCTCCTCGGCCGGGGACAATGAGCAGTTCTTC
CASSSSAGDNEQFF
>many|TRBV12-3/TRBV12-4|TRBJ2-7|.
TGTGCCAGCAGTTTAGGTGGTCAGGGGTACGAGCAGTACTTC
CASSLGGQGYEQYF
>.|TRBV7-9|TRBJ2-7|.
TGTGCCAGCAGCTTCCTTGCCGAGCAGTACTTC
CASSFLAEQYF
>many|TRBV7-9|TRBJ2-7|.
TGTGCCAGCAGCTTTATCGGGGATGCCAACGAGCAGTACTTC
CASSFIGDANEQYF
>.|TRBV4-2|TRBJ2-1|.
TGTGCCAGCAGCCAAGCCCTATCAGGGGAAGTTTACAATGAGCAGTTCTTC
CASSQALSGEVYNEQFF
>.|TRBV20-1|TRBJ2-7|.
TGCAGTGCTAGAGATGAAAGCCTGCATACCTACGAGCAGTACTTC
CSARDESLHTYEQYF
>few|TRBV24-1|TRBJ2-1|.
TGTGCCACCAGTGACTCTAGTAGCCAATCCTACAATGAGCAGTTCTTC
CATSDSSSQSYNEQFF
>many|TRBV7-2|TRBJ2-5|TRBD2
TGTGCCAGCAGCTTAGTTCTACTAGCGGGGGAGACCCAGTACTTC
CASSLVLLAGETQYF
>many|TRBV7-6|TRBJ1-5|.
TGTGCCAGCAGCCCGACAGTAAATAGCAATCAGCCCCAGCATTTT
CASSPTVNSNQPQHF
>many|TRBV27|TRBJ2-7|.
TGTGCCAGCAGTTTTTTAGGGAACGAGCAGTACTTC
CASSFLGNEQYF
>few|TRBV30|TRBJ2-6|.
TGTGCCTGGAGTGCAGGGGATGGGGCCAACGTCCTGACTTTC
CAWSAGDGANVLTF
>few|TRBV6-2/TRBV6-3|TRBJ2-1|TRBD2
TGTGCCAGCAGTTACGCCCTAGCGGGAGTTGACAATGAGCAGTTCTTC
CASSYALAGVDNEQFF
>few|TRBV6-2/TRBV6-3|TRBJ1-1|TRBD1
TGTGCCAGCAGTTTCGGGACAGGGGGGAACACTGAAGCTTTCTTT
CASSFGTGGNTEAFF
>.|TRBV28|TRBJ2-1|.
TGTGCCAGCAGCTGGTACGGGTCCTACAATGAGCAGTTCTTC
CASSWYGSYNEQFF
>few|TRBV12-3/TRBV12-4|TRBJ2-3|TRBD2
TGTGCCAGCAGTGGGCTTGCGGGAGGGCCAGCAGATACGCAGTATTTT
CASSGLAGGPADTQYF
>.|TRBV29-1|TRBJ2-7|TRBD1
TGCAGCGTTGTGGGACAGGGGAACTACGAGCAGTACTTC
CSVVGQGNYEQYF
>few|TRBV5-5|TRBJ1-2|TRBD1
TGTGCCAGCAGCCCCTGGACAGGGGTGAGCTATGGCTACACCTTC
CASSPWTGVSYGYTF
>few|TRBV27|TRBJ1-2|TRBD1
TGTGCCAGCAGTTTAGAACCCCAGGGGGGGTTGTATGGCTACACCTTC
CASSLEPQGGLYGYTF
>few|TRBV5-6|TRBJ2-7|.
TGTGCCAGCAGCGCGGAGAGGAGGACCTACGAGCAGTACTTC
CASSAERRTYEQYF
>few|TRBV15|TRBJ1-1|.
TGTGCCACCAGCAGAGATTCTTCGAACACTGAAGCTTTCTTT
CATSRDSSNTEAFF
>.|TRBV28|TRBJ1-1|.
TGTGCCAGCAGCACATGGCTATTTGGGAACACTGAAGCTTTCTTT
CASSTWLFGNTEAFF
>.|TRBV5-1|TRBJ1-2|.
TGCGCCAGCAGCGTCCTGGGGCCCTATGGCTACACCTTC
CASSVLGPYGYTF
>.|TRBV19|TRBJ1-5|.
TGTGCCAGTAGGGTGCCGGGTCAGCCCCAGCATTTT
CASRVPGQPQHF